This T cell receptor (beta chain) was obtained from a study of T cell repertoires in ileal Crohn's disease. V dropped 0 bases and J dropped 5; count of bases not matched to a gene: 12. CDR3 length equals 18 residues. The V gene's germline CDR1 is LNHNV and CDR2 YYDKDF (reference sequence). Profiling relied on immunoSEQ multiplex PCR, and the TCRdb table lists in-frame clones only, not all of them. This table has several thousand clones, more than 75% appearing once. The genes are TRBV15 and TRBJ1-5; 8 bases are a match to TRBD1. Material for sequencing was ileal tissue. This receptor was identified in an adult with Crohn's disease. The DNA for the CDR3 is TGTGCCACCAGCAGAGAGCCCAGGGGGCAGGGAATGGATCAGCCCCAGCATTTT. Its translation is CATSREPRGQGMDQPQHF.